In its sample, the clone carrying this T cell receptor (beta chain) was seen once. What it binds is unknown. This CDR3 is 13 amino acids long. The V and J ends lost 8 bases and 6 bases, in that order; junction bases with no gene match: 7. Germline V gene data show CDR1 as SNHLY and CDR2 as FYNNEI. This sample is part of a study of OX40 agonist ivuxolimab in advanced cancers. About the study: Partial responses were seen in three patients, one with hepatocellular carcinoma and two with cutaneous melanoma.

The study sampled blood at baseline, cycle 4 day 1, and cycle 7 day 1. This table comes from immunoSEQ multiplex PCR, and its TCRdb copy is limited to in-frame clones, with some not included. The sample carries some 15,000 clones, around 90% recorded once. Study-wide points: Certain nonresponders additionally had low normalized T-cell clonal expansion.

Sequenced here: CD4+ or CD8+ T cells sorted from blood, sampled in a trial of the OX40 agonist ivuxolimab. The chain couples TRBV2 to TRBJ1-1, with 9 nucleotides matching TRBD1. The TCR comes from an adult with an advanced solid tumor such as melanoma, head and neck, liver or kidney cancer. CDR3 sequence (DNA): TGTGCCAGCGGGTTGGACAGGGGATCTGAAGCTTTCTTT. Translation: CASGLDRGSEAFF. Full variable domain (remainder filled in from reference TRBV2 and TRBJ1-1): EPEVTQTPSHQVTQMGQEVILRCVPISNHLYFYWYRQILGQKVEFLVSFYNNEISEKSEIFDDQFSVERPDGSNFTLKIRSTKLEDSAMYFCASGLDRGSEAFFGQGTRLTVV.